This T cell receptor beta chain derives from a study of blood T cell repertoires in COVID-19. Turning to the study itself: The origin of the acute and convalescent COVID-19 samples was the United States, Italy and Spain.

Germline lookup yields CDR1 LNHNV and CDR2 YYDKDF (reference sequence). The CDR3 length is 15 residues. The ends were cut back, 0 bases at V and 2 bases at J, with 7 bases in the middle. TCRdb's copy holds only in-frame clones and misses some; the assay was immunoSEQ multiplex PCR. The profile shows about 350,000 clones, about 90% of them singletons. Participants came from around 25 US areas, aged roughly 18 to 95 years. Participants were placed into cohorts based on the clinical history they reported. The specimen was PBMCs or T cells enriched from blood (not recorded which). V gene TRBV15 combines with J gene TRBJ1-4; D call uncertain. The receptor was derived from a woman aged 25 to 39 who had recovered from COVID-19. The chain's CDR3 is CATSREPGTNEKLFF. The CDR3 DNA follows: TGTGCCACCAGCAGAGAGCCGGGGACTAATGAAAAACTGTTTTTT.